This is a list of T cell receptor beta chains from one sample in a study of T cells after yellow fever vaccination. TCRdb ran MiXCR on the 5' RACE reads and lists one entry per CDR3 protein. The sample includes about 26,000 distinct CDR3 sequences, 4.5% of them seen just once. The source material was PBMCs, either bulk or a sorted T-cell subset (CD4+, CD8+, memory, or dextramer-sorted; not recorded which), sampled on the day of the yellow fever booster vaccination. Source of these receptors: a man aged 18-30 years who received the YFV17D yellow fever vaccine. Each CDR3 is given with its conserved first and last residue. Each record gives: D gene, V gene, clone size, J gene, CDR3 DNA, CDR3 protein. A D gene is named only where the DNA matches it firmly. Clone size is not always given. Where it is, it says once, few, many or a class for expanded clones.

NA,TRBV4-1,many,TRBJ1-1,TGCGCCAGCAGCCAAAGGGCCCTGAACACTGAAGCTTTCTTT,CASSQRALNTEAFF
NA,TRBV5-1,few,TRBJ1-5,TGCGCCAGCAGCTTAATGGGCCCTAATCAGCCCCAGCATTTT,CASSLMGPNQPQHF
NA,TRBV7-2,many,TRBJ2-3,TGTGCCAGCAGCCAGGGGCCCGTGGGTTCAGGCACAGATACGCAGTATTTT,CASSQGPVGSGTDTQYF
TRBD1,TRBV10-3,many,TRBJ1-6,TGTGCCATCAGTGCTGGACAGGGTTATTCACCCCTCCACTTT,CAISAGQGYSPLHF
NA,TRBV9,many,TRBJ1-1,TGTGCCAGCAGCCAGAGTGGGTTGAACACTGAAGCTTTCTTT,CASSQSGLNTEAFF
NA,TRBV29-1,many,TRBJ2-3,TGCAGCGTTTCGAAGAGCACAGATACGCAGTATTTT,CSVSKSTDTQYF
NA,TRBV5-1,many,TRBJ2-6,TGCGCCAGCAGCTTGAACGCAGACTCTGGGGCCAACGTCCTGACTTTC,CASSLNADSGANVLTF
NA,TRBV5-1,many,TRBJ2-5,TGCGCCAGCAGCAACCCCCGGGATTGGAATACCCAGTACTTC,CASSNPRDWNTQYF
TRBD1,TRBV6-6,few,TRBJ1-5,TGTGCCAGCAGTTACTCGAGGAACGCAAGGACAGGGCCCCAGCATTTT,CASSYSRNARTGPQHF
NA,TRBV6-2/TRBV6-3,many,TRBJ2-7,TGTGCCAGCAGATTGACAGGCACCTACGAGCAGTACTTC,CASRLTGTYEQYF
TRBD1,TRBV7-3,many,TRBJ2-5,TGTGCCAGCAGCTTAACGGGACAGCGTCAGGGGACCCAGTACTTC,CASSLTGQRQGTQYF
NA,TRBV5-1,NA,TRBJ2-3,TGCGCCAGCACTGCGGGAACTAGCACAGATACGCAGTATTTT,CASTAGTSTDTQYF
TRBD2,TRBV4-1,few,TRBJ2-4,TGCGCCAGCAGCCGGGGACTAGTGGGGAACATTCAGTACTTC,CASSRGLVGNIQYF
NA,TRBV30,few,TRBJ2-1,TGTGCCTGGAGTCATACAAATTACAATGAGCAGTTCTTC,CAWSHTNYNEQFF
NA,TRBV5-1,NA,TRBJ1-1,TGCGCCAGCAGCTTACAACCCACGAACACTGAAGCTTTCTTT,CASSLQPTNTEAFF
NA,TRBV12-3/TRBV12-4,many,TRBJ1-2,TGTGCCAGCAGCCCCACAGGGAACTATGGCTACACCTTC,CASSPTGNYGYTF
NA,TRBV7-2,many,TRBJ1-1,TGTGCCAGCAGCCGGGCCCTAAACACTGAAGCTTTCTTT,CASSRALNTEAFF
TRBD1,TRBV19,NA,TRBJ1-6,TGTGCCAGTAGCGGGACAGGGGGCGATTGGCCCTATAATTCACCCCTCCACTTT,CASSGTGGDWPYNSPLHF
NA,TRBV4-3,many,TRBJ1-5,TGCGCCAGCAGTGCCAGTTCTGGTCAGCCCCAGCATTTT,CASSASSGQPQHF
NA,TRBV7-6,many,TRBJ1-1,TGTGCCAGCAGGAAGGACAGCATGAACACTGAAGCTTTCTTT,CASRKDSMNTEAFF
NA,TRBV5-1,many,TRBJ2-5,TGCGCCAGCAGCCCGCTTAGCGAGGAGACCCAGTACTTC,CASSPLSEETQYF
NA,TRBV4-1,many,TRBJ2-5,TGCGCCAGCAGCCTCCAGGGGACTTACAAAGAGACCCAGTACTTC,CASSLQGTYKETQYF
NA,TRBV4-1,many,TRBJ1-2,TGCGCCAGCAGCCAAGATAACCGGATTAACTATGGCTACACCTTC,CASSQDNRINYGYTF
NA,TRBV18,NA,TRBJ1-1,TGTGCCAGGCCGCCACCGAACACTGAAGCTTTCTTT,CARPPPNTEAFF
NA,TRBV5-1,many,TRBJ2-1,TGCGCCAGCAGCTTGGGAGGTGGACCCCCAGGGTATGAGCAGTTCTTC,CASSLGGGPPGYEQFF
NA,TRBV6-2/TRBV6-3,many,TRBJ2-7,TGTGCCAGCACCCCGAACTTAAACTACGAGCAGTACTTC,CASTPNLNYEQYF
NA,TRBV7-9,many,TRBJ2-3,TGTGCCAGCAGCTTAGTAGTTATTGGCCCAGATACGCAGTATTTT,CASSLVVIGPDTQYF
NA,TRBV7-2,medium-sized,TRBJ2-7,TGTGCCAGCAGCGCCGGGGGCCCCAGCACCGAGCAGTACTTC,CASSAGGPSTEQYF
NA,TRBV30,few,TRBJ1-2,TGTGCCTGGATACGGCTCCAAGAACGAGGCTACACCTTC,CAWIRLQERGYTF
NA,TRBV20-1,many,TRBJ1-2,TGCAGTGCCCCCCTGATGTCGGACTATGGCTACACCTTC,CSAPLMSDYGYTF
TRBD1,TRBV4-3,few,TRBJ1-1,TGCGCCAGCAGCCAAGTTCCTACAGGGGCGACGAACACTGAAGCTTTCTTT,CASSQVPTGATNTEAFF
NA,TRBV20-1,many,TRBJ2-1,TGCAGTGCTAGACCAACCGTGGCAGGCGAGCAGTTCTTC,CSARPTVAGEQFF
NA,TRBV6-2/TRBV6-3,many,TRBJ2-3,TGTGCCAGCAGTCCCGAGCCGGGAGCAGATACGCAGTATTTT,CASSPEPGADTQYF
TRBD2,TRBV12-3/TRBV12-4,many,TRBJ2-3,TGTGCCAGCACCCCTCTTTGGGGTAGCGGGGGTCCAGATACGCAGTATTTT,CASTPLWGSGGPDTQYF
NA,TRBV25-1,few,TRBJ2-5,TGTGCCAGCTCTCCGGGTAGGGGTCGGCAAGAGACCCAGTACTTC,CASSPGRGRQETQYF
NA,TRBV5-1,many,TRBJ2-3,TGCGCCAGCAGCACGGGGGACACCGGCGTTACGCAGTATTTT,CASSTGDTGVTQYF
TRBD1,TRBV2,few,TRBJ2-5,TGTGCCAGCAGCGCCGGGACAGGTGCAGAGACCCAGTACTTC,CASSAGTGAETQYF